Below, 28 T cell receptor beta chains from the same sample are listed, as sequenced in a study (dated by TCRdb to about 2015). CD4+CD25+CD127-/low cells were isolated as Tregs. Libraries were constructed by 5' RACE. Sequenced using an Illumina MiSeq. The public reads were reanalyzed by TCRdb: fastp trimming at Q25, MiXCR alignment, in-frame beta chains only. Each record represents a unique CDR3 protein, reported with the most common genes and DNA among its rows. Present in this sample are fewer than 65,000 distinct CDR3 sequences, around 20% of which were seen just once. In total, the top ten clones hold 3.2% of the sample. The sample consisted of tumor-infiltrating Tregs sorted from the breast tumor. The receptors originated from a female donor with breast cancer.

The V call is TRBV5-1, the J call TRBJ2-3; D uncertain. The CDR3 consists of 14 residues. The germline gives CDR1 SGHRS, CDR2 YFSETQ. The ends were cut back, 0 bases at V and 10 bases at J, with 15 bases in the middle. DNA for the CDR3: TGCGCCAGCAGCTTGGGGGCGGCAGATGGGGCGCAGTATTTT. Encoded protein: CASSLGAADGAQYF.

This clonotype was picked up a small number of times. CDR3 nucleotide sequence: TGTGCCAGTAGAGAGGGGGGCGAGCAGTACTTC. This gives the protein CASREGGEQYF. The chain combines TRBV19 with TRBJ2-7, with D perhaps being TRBD1 or TRBD2 (6 bases each). CDR1 and CDR2 (germline): LNHDA, SQIVND (reference sequence). The CDR3 covers 11 residues. V was pared by 6 bases and J by 6 bases, with 9 bases between.

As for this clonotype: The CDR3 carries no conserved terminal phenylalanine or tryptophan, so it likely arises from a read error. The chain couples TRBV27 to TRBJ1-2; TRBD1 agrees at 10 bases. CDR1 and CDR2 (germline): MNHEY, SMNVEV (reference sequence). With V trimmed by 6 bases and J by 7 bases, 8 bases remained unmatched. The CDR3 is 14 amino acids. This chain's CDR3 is CASRETGGSTGYTV. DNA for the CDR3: TGTGCCAGCAGAGAGACAGGGGGCTCGACTGGCTACACCGTC.

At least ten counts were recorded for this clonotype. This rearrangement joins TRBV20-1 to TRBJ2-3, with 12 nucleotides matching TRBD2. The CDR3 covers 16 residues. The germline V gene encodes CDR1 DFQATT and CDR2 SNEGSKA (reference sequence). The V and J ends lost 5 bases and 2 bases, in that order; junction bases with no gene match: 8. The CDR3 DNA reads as TGCAGTGCTCTGACTAGCGGGAGAAGTCCCACAGATACGCAGTATTTT. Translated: CSALTSGRSPTDTQYF.

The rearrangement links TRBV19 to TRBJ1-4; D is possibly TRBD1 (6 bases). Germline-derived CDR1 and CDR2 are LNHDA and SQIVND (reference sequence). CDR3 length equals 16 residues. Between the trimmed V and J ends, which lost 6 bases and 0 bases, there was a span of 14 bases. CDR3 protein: CASSAGALATNEKLFF. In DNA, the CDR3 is TGTGCCAGTAGCGCAGGGGCTCTGGCAACTAATGAAAAACTGTTTTTT.

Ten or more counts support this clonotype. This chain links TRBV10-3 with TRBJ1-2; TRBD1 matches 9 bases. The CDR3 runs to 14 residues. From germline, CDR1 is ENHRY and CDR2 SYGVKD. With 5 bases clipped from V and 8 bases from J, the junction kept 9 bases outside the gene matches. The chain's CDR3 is CAISMMDRGEGYTF. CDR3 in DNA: TGTGCCATCAGTATGATGGACAGGGGCGAAGGCTACACCTTC.

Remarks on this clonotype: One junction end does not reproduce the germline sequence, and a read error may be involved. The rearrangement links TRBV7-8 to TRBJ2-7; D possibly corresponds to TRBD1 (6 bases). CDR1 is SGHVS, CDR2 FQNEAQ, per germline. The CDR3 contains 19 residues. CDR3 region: CASSLGPALRTVKTYEQYF. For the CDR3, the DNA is TGTGCCAGCAGCTTAGGACCCGCACTGAGGACAGTGAAAACCTACGAGCAGTATTTC.

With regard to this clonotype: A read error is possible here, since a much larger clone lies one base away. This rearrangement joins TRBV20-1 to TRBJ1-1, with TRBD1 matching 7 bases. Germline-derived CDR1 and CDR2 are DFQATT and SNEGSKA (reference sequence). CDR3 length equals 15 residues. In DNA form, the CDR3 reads TGCGGTGCTAGTAACCCAGGGGGAGGAAAAACTGAAGCTTTCTTT. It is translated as CGASNPGGGKTEAFF.

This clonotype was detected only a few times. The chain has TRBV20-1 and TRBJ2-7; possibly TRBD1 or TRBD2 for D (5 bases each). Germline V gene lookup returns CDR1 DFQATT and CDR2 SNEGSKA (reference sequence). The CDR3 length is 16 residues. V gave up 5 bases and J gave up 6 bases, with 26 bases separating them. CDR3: CSAYLPPGTQSFEQYF. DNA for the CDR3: TGCAGTGCTTACCTCCCACCCGGGACGCAGTCGTTCGAGCAGTACTTC.

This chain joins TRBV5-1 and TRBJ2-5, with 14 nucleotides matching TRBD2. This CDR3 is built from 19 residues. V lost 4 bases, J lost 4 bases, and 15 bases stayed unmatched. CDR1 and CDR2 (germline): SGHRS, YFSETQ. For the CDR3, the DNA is TGCGCCAGCAGCCAACGGCCGGGACTAGCGGGAGTCCCCCCAGAGACCCAGTACTTC. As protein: CASSQRPGLAGVPPETQYF. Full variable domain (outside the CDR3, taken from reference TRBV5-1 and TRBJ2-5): KAGVTQTPRYLIKTRGQQVTLSCSPISGHRSVSWYQQTPGQGLQFLFEYFSETQRNKGNFPGRFSGRQFSNSRSEMNVSTLELGDSALYLCASSQRPGLAGVPPETQYFGPGTRLLVL.

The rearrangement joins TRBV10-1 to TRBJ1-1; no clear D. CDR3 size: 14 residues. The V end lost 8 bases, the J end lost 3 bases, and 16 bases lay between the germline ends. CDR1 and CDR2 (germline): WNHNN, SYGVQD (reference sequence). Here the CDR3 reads CASLRTHTDTEAFF. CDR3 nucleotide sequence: TGCGCCAGCCTTAGGACCCATACGGACACTGAAGCTTTCTTT.

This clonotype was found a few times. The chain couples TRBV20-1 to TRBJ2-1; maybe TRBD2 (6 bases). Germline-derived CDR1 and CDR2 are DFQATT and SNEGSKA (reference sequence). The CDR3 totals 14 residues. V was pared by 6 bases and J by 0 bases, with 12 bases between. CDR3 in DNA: TGCAGTGCCAGACGGACTATCTCCTACAATGAGCAGTTCTTC. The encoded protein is CSARRTISYNEQFF.

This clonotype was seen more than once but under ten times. CDR3 loop: CSAILTSGVETQYF. CDR3 nucleotides: TGCAGTGCTATCCTCACTAGCGGCGTAGAGACCCAGTACTTC. This sequence joins TRBV20-1 and TRBJ2-5; 8 bases agree with TRBD2. The CDR3 has 14 residues. Germline CDR1 DFQATT, CDR2 SNEGSKA (reference sequence). V lost 4 bases to trimming and J lost 4 bases; unmatched junction nucleotides: 8.

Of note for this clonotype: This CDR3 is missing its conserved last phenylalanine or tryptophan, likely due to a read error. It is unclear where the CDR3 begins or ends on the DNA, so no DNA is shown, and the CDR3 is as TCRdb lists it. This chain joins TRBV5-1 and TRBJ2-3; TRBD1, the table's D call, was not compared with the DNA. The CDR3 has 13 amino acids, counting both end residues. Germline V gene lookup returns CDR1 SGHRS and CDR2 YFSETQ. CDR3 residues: CASSLTGTEAPTS.

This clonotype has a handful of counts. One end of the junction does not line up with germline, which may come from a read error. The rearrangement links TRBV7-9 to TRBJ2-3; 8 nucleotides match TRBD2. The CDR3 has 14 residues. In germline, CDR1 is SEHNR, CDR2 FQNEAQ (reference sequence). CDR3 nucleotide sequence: TGTGCCGGCAGCCCTGGACTAGCCGTCGATACGCAGTATTTT. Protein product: CAGSPGLAVDTQYF.

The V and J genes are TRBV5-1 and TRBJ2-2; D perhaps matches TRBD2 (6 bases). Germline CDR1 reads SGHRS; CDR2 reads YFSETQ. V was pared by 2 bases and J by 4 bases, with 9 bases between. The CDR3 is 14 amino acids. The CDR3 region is CASSLSAGTGELFF. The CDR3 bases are TGCGCCAGCAGCTTATCAGCGGGCACCGGGGAGCTGTTTTTT.

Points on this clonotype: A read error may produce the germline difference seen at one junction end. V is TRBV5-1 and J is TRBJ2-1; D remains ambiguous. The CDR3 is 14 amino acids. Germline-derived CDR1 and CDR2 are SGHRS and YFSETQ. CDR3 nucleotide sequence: TGCGCCAGCGGCTTGGACCCTGTCTACAATGAGCAGTTCTTC. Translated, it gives CASGLDPVYNEQFF.

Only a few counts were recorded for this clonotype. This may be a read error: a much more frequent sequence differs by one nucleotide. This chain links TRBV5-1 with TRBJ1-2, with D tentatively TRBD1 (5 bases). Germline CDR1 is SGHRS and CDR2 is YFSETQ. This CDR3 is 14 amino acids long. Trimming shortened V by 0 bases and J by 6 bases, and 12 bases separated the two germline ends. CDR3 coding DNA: TGCGCCAGCAGCTTGGCGGCGCAGGGCCATGGCTACACCTTC. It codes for CASSLAAQGHGYTF.

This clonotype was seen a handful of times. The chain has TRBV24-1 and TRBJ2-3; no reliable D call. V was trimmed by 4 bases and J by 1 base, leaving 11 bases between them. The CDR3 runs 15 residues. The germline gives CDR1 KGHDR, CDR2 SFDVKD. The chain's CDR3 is CATSDLVTGTDTQYF. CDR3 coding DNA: TGTGCCACCAGTGACCTGGTGACGGGCACAGATACGCAGTATTTT.

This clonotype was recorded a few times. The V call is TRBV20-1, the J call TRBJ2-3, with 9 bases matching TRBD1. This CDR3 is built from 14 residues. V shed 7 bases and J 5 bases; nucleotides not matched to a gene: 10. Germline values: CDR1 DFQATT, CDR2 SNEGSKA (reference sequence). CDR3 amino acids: CSVKTGGAGDTQYF. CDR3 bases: TGCAGTGTGAAAACAGGGGGCGCGGGAGATACGCAGTATTTT.

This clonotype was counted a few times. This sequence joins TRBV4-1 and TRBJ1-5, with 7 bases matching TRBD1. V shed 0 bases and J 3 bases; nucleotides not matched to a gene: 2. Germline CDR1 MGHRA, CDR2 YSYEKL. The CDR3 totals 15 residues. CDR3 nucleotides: TGCGCCAGCAGCCAAGAGGGACAGCTCAATCAGCCCCAGCATTTT. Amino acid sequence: CASSQEGQLNQPQHF.

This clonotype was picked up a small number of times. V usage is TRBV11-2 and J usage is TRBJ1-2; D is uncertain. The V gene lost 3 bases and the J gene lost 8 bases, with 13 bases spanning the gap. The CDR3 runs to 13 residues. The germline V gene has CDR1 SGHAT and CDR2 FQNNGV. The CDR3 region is CASSFPGLGGYTF. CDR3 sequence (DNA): TGTGCCAGCAGCTTTCCGGGTCTCGGGGGCTACACCTTC.

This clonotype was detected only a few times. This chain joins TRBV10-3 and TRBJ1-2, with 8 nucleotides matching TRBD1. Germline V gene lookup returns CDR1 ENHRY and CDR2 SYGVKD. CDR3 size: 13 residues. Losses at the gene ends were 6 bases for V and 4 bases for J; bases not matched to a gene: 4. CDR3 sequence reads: CAISGQGGYGYTF. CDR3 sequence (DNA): TGTGCCATCAGCGGACAGGGCGGCTATGGCTACACCTTC.

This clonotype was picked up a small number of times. The DNA of the CDR3 is TGCGCCAGCAGTTTTAATCAAGGCCCGAACTACGAGCAGTACTTC. This sequence encodes CASSFNQGPNYEQYF. The chain carries TRBV5-1 and TRBJ2-7; D unresolved. The CDR3 loop spans 15 amino acids. Germline V gives CDR1 SGHRS, CDR2 YFSETQ. Trimming removed 5 bases from V and 3 bases from J, with 18 bases in between.

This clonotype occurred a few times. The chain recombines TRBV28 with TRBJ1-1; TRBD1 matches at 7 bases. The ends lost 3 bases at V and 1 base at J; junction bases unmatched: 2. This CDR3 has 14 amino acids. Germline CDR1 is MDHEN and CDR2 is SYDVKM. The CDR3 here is CASSLTGKNTEAFF. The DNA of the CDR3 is TGTGCCAGCAGTTTGACAGGGAAGAACACTGAAGCTTTCTTT.

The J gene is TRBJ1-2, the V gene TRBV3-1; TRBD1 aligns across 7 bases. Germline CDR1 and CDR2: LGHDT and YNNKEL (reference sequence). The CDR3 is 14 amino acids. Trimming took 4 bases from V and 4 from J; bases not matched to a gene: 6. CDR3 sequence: CASSPGTAAYGYTF. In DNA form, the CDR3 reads TGTGCCAGCAGCCCCGGGACAGCGGCCTATGGCTACACCTTC.

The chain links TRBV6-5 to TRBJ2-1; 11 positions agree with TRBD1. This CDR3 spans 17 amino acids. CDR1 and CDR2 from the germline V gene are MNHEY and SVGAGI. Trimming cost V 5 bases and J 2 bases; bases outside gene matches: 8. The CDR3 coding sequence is TGTGCCAGCAGTATAAAGCCGGGACAGGGGGCCTACAATGAGCAGTTCTTC. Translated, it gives CASSIKPGQGAYNEQFF.

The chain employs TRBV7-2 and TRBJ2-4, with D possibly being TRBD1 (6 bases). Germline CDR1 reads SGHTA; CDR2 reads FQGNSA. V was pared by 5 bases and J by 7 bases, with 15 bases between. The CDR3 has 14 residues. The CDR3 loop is CASSAVGGPNIQYF. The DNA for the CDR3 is TGTGCCAGCAGCGCTGTAGGGGGTCCGAACATTCAGTACTTC. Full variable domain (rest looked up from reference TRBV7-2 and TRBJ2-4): GAGVSQSPSNKVTEKGKDVELRCDPISGHTALYWYRQSLGQGLEFLIYFQGNSAPDKSGLPSDRFSAERTGGSVSTLTIQRTQQEDSAVYLCASSAVGGPNIQYFGAGTRLSVL.